The rows below give T cell receptor beta chains drawn from one sample of a study of blood T cell repertoires in COVID-19. The assay was immunoSEQ multiplex PCR, and TCRdb's table has in-frame clones only and misses some. The sample has about 280,000 clones; over 80% are singletons. Sequencing was done on a sample of PBMCs or T cells enriched from blood (not recorded which). The receptors shown here come from a woman aged 25 to 39 with acute COVID-19. CDR3s leave out the opening cysteine and the closing phenylalanine or tryptophan.

v_call cdr3_aa
TRBV7-2 ASSSQGGDEKLF
TRBV2 ASLSLSSGITYEQY
TRBV7-9 ASRATSGRADTQY
TRBV24-1 ATSDPGGPNEKLF
TRBV4-3 ASSLGLAGVGELF
TRBV4-2 ASSQDPLGRGMTVNSPLH
TRBV5-4 ASSLASGTGNEQY
TRBV9 ASSVGLAGQGSYEQY
TRBV7-8 ASSLGRTGAYEQY
TRBV28 ASSLEGGSSYEQY
TRBV14 ASRGQGNEQF
TRBV19 ASRPGAAKNIQY
TRBV19 ASSTRLAGGGYNEQF
TRBV25-1 ASTFTGLETQY
TRBV5-3 ARSLVGGRSKPQH
TRBV11-3 ASSFRQGTEAF
TRBV7-7 ASSRGGVYAETQY
TRBV9 ASSGGEFSGNTIY
TRBV7-2 ASSLDRGANVLT
TRBV2 ASSEESTGIQPQH
TRBV28 ASSSPDEQY
TRBV6-5 ASSLDGDSPLH
TRBV10-3 AISDTGINTGELF
TRBV28 ASSTTSGSGADTQY
TRBV2 ASRATGTGNNEQF
TRBV19 ASSIQGGTEAF
TRBV30 AWSVGAGGPRGKNIQY
TRBV13 ASSPLQREGPGDEQF
TRBV6-6 ASSHTGTAMGDTQY
TRBV13 ASSLVGSGVDEQF
TRBV29-1 SVYGQGLRGYT
TRBV24-1 ATSDSHRVAGYT
TRBV9 ASSGSLFHPDTGELF
TRBV27 ASSRGGSYEQY
TRBV5-5 ASSLGLGRWAEAF
TRBV2 ASVRTGGLEKLF
TRBV13 ASSLARTEAF
TRBV29-1 SVEGLAGEDEQF
TRBV27 ASSGGLAGTYEQY
TRBV6-1 ASSEDGQGYGELF
TRBV29-1 SVAGQGAIDGYT
TRBV11-2 ASSLTGETQY
TRBV2 ASRATGAAYNSPLH
TRBV7-6 ASSLAADFNTEAF
TRBV2 ASSSDSDSNQPQH
TRBV19 ASSIQDREGNEQF
TRBV19 ASTSGTGHNQPQH
TRBV27 ASSIGKGGQPQH
TRBV24-1 ATSSGTENTEAF
TRBV15 ATSSNRNSNQPQH
TRBV6-2/TRBV6-3 ASSYGVADSYEQY
TRBV4-1 ASSRGTEQLYYGYT
TRBV10-3 AISEVGSGISGEQF
TRBV5-6 ASSLAAYEQY
TRBV5-1 ASSLTGPSSGNTIY
TRBV3-1/TRBV3-2 ASSHHDRGWFMNTEAF
TRBV5-4 ASSLQRSGHEQY
TRBV29-1 SVVDWREGSYNEQF
TRBV3-1/TRBV3-2 ASSRQGGNQPQH